A selection of T cell receptor beta chains follows, all from one sample in a study of cytomegalovirus exposure and HLA in healthy donors. Data came from immunoSEQ multiplex PCR; TCRdb stores just in-frame clones and leaves some out. The sample has approximately 110,000 clones, approximately 71% seen once. The sample was PBMCs. The receptor source for this set is a woman in her 70s in good health and CMV-seropositive. Both conserved end residues are part of each CDR3. The order of the fields is CDR3 DNA, CDR3 protein, D gene, clone size, V gene, J gene. A D gene is named only where the DNA matches it firmly. Clone size is shown for a subset of rows, as once, few, many or a class of expanded clone.

cdr3_nt: TGTGCCTGGAGTGTACGTGGGCAGGGCGGCTATGGCTACACCTTC
cdr3_aa: CAWSVRGQGGYGYTF
d_call: .
clone_size: .
v_call: TRBV30
j_call: TRBJ1-2

cdr3_nt: TGTGCCAGCAGCTTGGGACAGGGAAATTACGAGCAGTACTTC
cdr3_aa: CASSLGQGNYEQYF
d_call: TRBD1
clone_size: .
v_call: TRBV5-5
j_call: TRBJ2-7

cdr3_nt: TGTGCCAGTAGCTTGGACAGGTTAAGCAATCAGCCCCAGCATTTT
cdr3_aa: CASSLDRLSNQPQHF
d_call: TRBD1
clone_size: .
v_call: TRBV19
j_call: TRBJ1-5

cdr3_nt: TGCGCCAGCCGAACAGGGGGCAACTCCTACGAGCAGTACTTC
cdr3_aa: CASRTGGNSYEQYF
d_call: TRBD1
clone_size: .
v_call: TRBV5-1
j_call: TRBJ2-7

cdr3_nt: TGTGCCAGCAGCGGACAGGGGGCGAACTATGGCTACACCTTC
cdr3_aa: CASSGQGANYGYTF
d_call: TRBD1
clone_size: .
v_call: TRBV2
j_call: TRBJ1-2

cdr3_nt: TGCAGTGCTAGCTATGGAAACACCATATATTTT
cdr3_aa: CSASYGNTIYF
d_call: .
clone_size: .
v_call: TRBV20-1
j_call: TRBJ1-3

cdr3_nt: TGTGCCAGCAGCCGGGGACAGGGCGGTGAAAAACTGTTTTTT
cdr3_aa: CASSRGQGGEKLFF
d_call: TRBD1
clone_size: few
v_call: TRBV5-6
j_call: TRBJ1-4

cdr3_nt: TGTGCCAGCACCGAAGTTCGGGATACTGAAGCTTTCTTT
cdr3_aa: CASTEVRDTEAFF
d_call: .
clone_size: .
v_call: TRBV2
j_call: TRBJ1-1

cdr3_nt: TGTGCCAGCTCAGGGCAGCTCAGTATGAACACTGAAGCTTTCTTT
cdr3_aa: CASSGQLSMNTEAFF
d_call: .
clone_size: .
v_call: TRBV7-9
j_call: TRBJ1-1

cdr3_nt: TGTGCCAGCAGTTACCGAAGCGGAGCGAACACCGGGGAGCTGTTTTTT
cdr3_aa: CASSYRSGANTGELFF
d_call: .
clone_size: .
v_call: TRBV6-5
j_call: TRBJ2-2

cdr3_nt: TGTGCCAGCAGTTCACAACAGGGATGGGGCACTGAAGCTTTCTTT
cdr3_aa: CASSSQQGWGTEAFF
d_call: .
clone_size: .
v_call: TRBV27
j_call: TRBJ1-1

cdr3_nt: TGTGCCAGCATTCCGGGACTGGGAAACTATGGCTACACCTTC
cdr3_aa: CASIPGLGNYGYTF
d_call: .
clone_size: .
v_call: TRBV6-1
j_call: TRBJ1-2

cdr3_nt: TGTGCCAGCTCACCAGCAGGCCCCGTCTCGTGCACCTTC
cdr3_aa: CASSPAGPVSCTF
d_call: .
clone_size: few
v_call: TRBV18
j_call: TRBJ1-2

cdr3_nt: TGTGCCAGCAGCCGGACAGGGGCTCACGGGGAGCTGTTTTTT
cdr3_aa: CASSRTGAHGELFF
d_call: TRBD1
clone_size: .
v_call: TRBV6-5
j_call: TRBJ2-2